This TCR beta chain was documented in a study of T cell responses to AZD1222 COVID-19 vaccine. TCRdb's table, derived via immunoSEQ multiplex PCR, lists solely in-frame clones and lacks some. The profile shows around 120,000 clones, roughly nine tenths of them singletons. Deletions cut 3 bases from V and 10 bases from J, with 19 bases between. In germline, CDR1 is PRHDT, CDR2 FYEKMQ (reference sequence). The CDR3 consists of 15 residues. With regard to this clone: Antigen: not known.

Points from the study as a whole: At 160-218 and 743-854, vaccine-associated CD4 TCRs were dominant, and they spanned spike. As reported, nearly half of all spike-specific TCRs target variant regions that are unmutated. Clonal diversity may have been underestimated, and the donors were mostly white British, with more females than males.

Whether given at about 4 or about 12 weeks, second doses were pooled. This chain connects TRBV13 to TRBJ2-1, with D perhaps TRBD1 or TRBD2 (5 bases each). Sample: peripheral blood, taken 28 days after the second AZD1222 dose. This receptor was identified in an adult who received the AZD1222 COVID-19 vaccine. The CDR3 nucleotides read TGTGCCAGCAGCTTCCAGGGCCATAGCGCCGGCGAGCAGTTCTTC. Protein: CASSFQGHSAGEQFF. Combining the CDR3 with reference TRBV13 and TRBJ2-1 gives the whole variable domain AAGVIQSPRHLIKEKRETATLKCYPIPRHDTVYWYQQGPGQDPQFLISFYEKMQSDKGSIPDRFSAQQFSDYHSELNMSSLELGDSALYFCASSFQGHSAGEQFFGPGTRLTVL.